This T cell receptor (beta chain) was obtained from a study of blood T cell repertoires in COVID-19. Study details: COVID-19 samples collected from the United States, Italy and Spain covered acute and convalescent phases. T cells, B-cell-depleted T cells, or PBMCs supplied cDNA or gDNA.

This clone came up once. Study processing details: Reference gene primer amplification in the assay estimated nucleated cell counts. Clones were read by immunoSEQ multiplex PCR, and TCRdb kept only the in-frame ones, dropping some. The V and J calls and the clone size are those of that table, but D and trimming were determined from the DNA. The table includes over 110,000 clones, over 75% detected once. V trimming: 4 bases; J trimming: 7 bases; junction bases outside the gene matches: 6. The CDR3 runs to 13 residues. Germline V gene data show CDR1 as WNHNN and CDR2 as SYGVQD (reference sequence). The participants were between roughly 18 and 89 years old and came from 20 to 30 US areas.

The sequenced sample consisted of PBMCs or T cells enriched from blood (not recorded which). V and J are TRBV10-1 and TRBJ2-5; 7 nucleotides line up with TRBD1. The clonotype comes from a man between 45 and 60 years old in a cohort exposed to, infected with or recovered from COVID-19 (not recorded which). The DNA for the CDR3 is TGCGCCAGCAGTGCGAACAGGGGTGGGACCCAGTACTTC. Protein sequence: CASSANRGGTQYF.